The 6 T cell receptor beta chains below all came from one sample that was sequenced in a study of cytomegalovirus exposure and HLA in healthy donors. Amplification used 60 Vbeta primers and 13 Jbeta primers. Here immunoSEQ multiplex PCR was the method, and the copy in TCRdb shows in-frame clones only, minus some. The table shows 150,000 to 200,000 clones, with just under 80% occurring only once. Sequencing was done on a sample of PBMCs. These receptors originate from a woman aged 30 to 39 in good health and CMV-seronegative.

This chain links TRBV9 with TRBJ2-7, with 7 bases fitting TRBD2. Per the germline V gene, CDR1 is SGDLS and CDR2 is YYNGEE. This CDR3 contains 15 residues. V gave up 4 bases and J gave up 4 bases; unmatched junction bases: 11. The CDR3 DNA sequence: TGTGCCAGCAGCCCGAGCGGGGCGTGGGGGTACGAGCAGTACTTC. Protein: CASSPSGAWGYEQYF.

This chain joins TRBV11-2 and TRBJ1-2, with 7 bases identical to TRBD1. The V segment lost 6 bases and the J segment 4 bases; nucleotides outside the gene matches: 11. In germline, CDR1 is SGHAT, CDR2 FQNNGV. This CDR3 has 15 residues. CDR3 nucleotides: TGTGCCAGCAGTATCTGGGGGACAGACTCCTATGGCTACACCTTC. It translates to CASSIWGTDSYGYTF.

In this sample, this clone turned up a few times. This chain connects TRBV5-1 to TRBJ1-1; D perhaps matches TRBD1 (5 bases). Germline CDR1 SGHRS, CDR2 YFSETQ. The length of the CDR3 is 13 residues. With 4 bases removed from V and 1 base from J, the gap between germline ends came to 8 bases. CDR3 protein: CASSRDRNTEAFF. In DNA, the CDR3 is TGCGCCAGCAGCCGCGACAGGAACACTGAAGCTTTCTTT.

The chain couples TRBV2 to TRBJ1-2; D unresolved. V was shortened by 4 bases and J by 6 bases, with 24 bases between the two germline ends. The CDR3 is 17 residues long. The germline V gene encodes CDR1 SNHLY and CDR2 FYNNEI. The chain's CDR3 is CASSVLVAGPLGNGYTF. DNA of the CDR3: TGTGCCAGCAGTGTGTTGGTTGCGGGCCCTCTAGGGAATGGCTACACCTTC.

The J gene is TRBJ2-1, the V gene TRBV5-8, with D maybe TRBD2 (6 bases). The length of the CDR3 is 15 residues. CDR1 and CDR2 (germline): SGHTS, YDEGEE. Trimming removed 1 base at V and 8 bases at J, with 16 bases between. CDR3 bases: TGTGCCAGCAGCTTGCGACTAGTCCTCGAGCATGAGCAGTTCTTC. It is translated as CASSLRLVLEHEQFF.

This clone was detected only a few times. The chain employs TRBV6-6 and TRBJ1-1; 7 nucleotides match TRBD1. Germline-derived CDR1 and CDR2 are MNHNY and SVGAGI (reference sequence). The CDR3 length is 14 residues. Unmatched junction bases numbered 8, after V lost 7 bases and J lost 3 bases. CDR3 residues: CASIGGGEDTEAFF. The CDR3 bases are TGTGCCAGCATTGGAGGGGGCGAGGACACTGAAGCTTTCTTT.